The next 3 T cell receptor beta chains were all read from a single sample in a study of blood T cells in healthy people across ages. Combining a sample-barcoded 5' primer with a J-beta primer mix, a second PCR ran for about 7 to 11 cycles. TCRdb processed the 5' RACE reads anew with MiXCR; each CDR3 protein has one entry. The table shows 600,000 to 1,000,000 distinct CDR3 sequences, with just under 25% occurring only once. These records were also assigned to another study, of T cells of mothers and their children.

The sequenced material came from blood. The receptors were gathered from a boy younger than 18 in good health.

The rearrangement links TRBV29-1 to TRBJ2-7; D is undetermined. Per germline, CDR1 SQVTM and CDR2 ANQGSEA. The CDR3 loop spans 11 amino acids. V was pared by 4 bases and J by 2 bases, with 6 bases between. In nucleotides, the CDR3 is TGCAGCGTTGTCACTACCTACGAGCAGTACTTC. Residues: CSVVTTYEQYF.

The V call is TRBV29-1, the J call TRBJ2-5; weak D call: TRBD2 (5 bases). The V gene lost 4 bases and the J gene lost 0 bases, with 9 bases spanning the gap. The CDR3 covers 13 residues. Germline V gene lookup returns CDR1 SQVTM and CDR2 ANQGSEA. For the CDR3, the DNA is TGCAGCGTTGCGGAGGACTACCAAGAGACCCAGTACTTC. Protein product: CSVAEDYQETQYF.

This clonotype has more than one count but fewer than ten. The CDR3 is CASTDRYSYEQYF. In nucleotides, the CDR3 is TGTGCCAGCACTGACAGGTACTCCTACGAGCAGTACTTC. The chain uses TRBV27 and TRBJ2-7; possibly TRBD1 for D (6 bases). V was cut by 7 bases and J by 0 bases, with 10 bases left in between. Germline V CDR1 and CDR2: MNHEY, SMNVEV (reference sequence). The CDR3 spans 13 residues.